Included here is one T cell receptor (beta chain) sequence, with context. The antigen is unknown. Profiling that covered TCR beta VDJ and CDR3 relied on genomic DNA as its template. TCRdb independently ran MiXCR on the reads; one entry per CDR3 protein. The sample carries 180,000 or so distinct CDR3 sequences, 40% to 55% recorded once. The data were taken from a study of CD8+CD57+ T cells in acquired aplastic anemia. On the study more broadly: DNA per sorted CD4+ or CD8+ sample ranged roughly 0.19 to 30 ug, averaging around 3 ug. General study findings and limits: There were twenty-nine CD8+ CDR3 sequences that occurred in both patients and controls.

Per the germline V gene, CDR1 is SQVTM and CDR2 is ANQGSEA. This CDR3 region has 14 residues. Trimming removed 4 bases from V and 1 base from J, with 13 bases in between. The sequence was collected from a human donor in good health. Material: sorted CD4+, CD8+, or CD8+CD57+ T cells (not recorded which) from PBMCs. The gene calls are TRBV29-1 and TRBJ1-2; D perhaps matches TRBD1 (6 bases). This CDR3 is CSVGRDTNNYGYTF. CDR3 coding DNA: TGCAGCGTTGGTAGGGACACCAATAACTATGGCTACACCTTC.